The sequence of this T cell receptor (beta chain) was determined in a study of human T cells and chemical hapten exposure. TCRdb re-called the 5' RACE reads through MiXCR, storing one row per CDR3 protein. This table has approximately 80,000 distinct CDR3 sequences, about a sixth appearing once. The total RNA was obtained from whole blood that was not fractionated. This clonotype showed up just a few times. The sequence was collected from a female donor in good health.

CDR3: CASRKTGFLHGYTF. CDR3 DNA: TGTGCCAGCAGAAAGACAGGGTTTTTACATGGCTACACCTTC. V gene TRBV12-3 or TRBV12-4 combines with J gene TRBJ1-2; TRBD1 aligns across 7 bases. This CDR3 is built from 14 residues. The ends lost 6 bases at V and 6 bases at J; junction bases unmatched: 10.